The 31 T cell receptor beta chains below were found in one sample sequenced in a study of blood T cell repertoires in COVID-19 (dated by TCRdb to the early 2020s). The library was built by means of the immunoSEQ multiplex PCR assay. TCRdb stores this immuneACCESS table with in-frame sequences only. Part of the clones is absent; in the studies checked, under half of the shortfall reflects unresolved V genes, and no reason is known for the rest. In this sample the table shows approximately 160,000 clones, around four fifths of which occur a single time. Approximately 19% of the sample lies in the top ten. Sequenced input: peripheral blood. The receptors stem from a woman of 80 years or more with acute or convalescent COVID-19.

The chain employs TRBV3-1 (or the pseudogene TRBV3-2) and TRBJ2-2, with 8 bases identical to TRBD2. The germline V gene has CDR1 LGHDT and CDR2 YNNKEL (reference sequence). V shed 3 bases and J 6 bases; nucleotides not matched to a gene: 6. CDR3 length: 15 amino acids. The CDR3 region has the DNA TGTGCCAGCAGCCACACCGGGAGGGTATCCGGGGAGCTGTTTTTT. Its protein is CASSHTGRVSGELFF.

The V and J genes are TRBV5-1 and TRBJ2-3; 8 nucleotides match TRBD1. The CDR3 loop spans 12 amino acids. Germline V gene lookup returns CDR1 SGHRS and CDR2 YFSETQ. Trimming took 8 bases from V and 6 from J; bases not matched to a gene: 5. As DNA, the CDR3 is TGCGCCAGTACTACAGGGGGGGATACGCAGTATTTT. Residues: CASTTGGDTQYF.

V usage is TRBV6-5 and J usage is TRBJ2-7; tentatively, D is TRBD2 (6 bases). Germline-derived CDR1 and CDR2 are MNHEY and SVGAGI. The CDR3 has 14 residues. Deletions cut 7 bases from V and 0 bases from J, with 13 bases between. The CDR3 DNA sequence: TGTGCCAGCAACCGGGGGAGGATCTCCTACGAGCAGTACTTC. Amino acid sequence: CASNRGRISYEQYF.

Here the CDR3 reads CASRGLAGERYEQYF. The CDR3 coding sequence is TGTGCCAGCAGGGGACTAGCGGGAGAACGCTACGAGCAGTACTTC. This chain joins TRBV27 and TRBJ2-7; TRBD2 matches 14 bases. Germline CDR1 is MNHEY and CDR2 is SMNVEV (reference sequence). V shed 6 bases, J shed 3 bases, and the junction held 4 bases outside the gene matches. The CDR3 covers 15 residues.

This clone was detected only once. V is TRBV6-2 or TRBV6-3 and J is TRBJ2-5, with D possibly matching TRBD2 (5 bases). The CDR3 is made up of 14 amino acids. With 7 bases removed from V and 3 bases from J, the gap between germline ends came to 15 bases. The germline CDR1 and CDR2 sequences are MNHEY and SVGEGT. CDR3 region: CASNPRTGKETQYF. CDR3 DNA: TGTGCCAGCAACCCAAGGACGGGGAAAGAGACCCAGTACTTC.

The gene calls are TRBV6-5 and TRBJ1-4; no firm D call. Germline V gene lookup returns CDR1 MNHEY and CDR2 SVGAGI. The CDR3 is 14 amino acids. V was trimmed by 2 bases and J by 5 bases, leaving 9 bases between them. DNA of the CDR3: TGTGCCAGCAGTTACCGGGAGAGGAATGAAAAACTGTTTTTT. Protein product: CASSYRERNEKLFF.

The chain recombines TRBV6-5 with TRBJ1-1, with 7 bases lining up with TRBD1. The ends lost 8 bases at V and 7 bases at J; junction bases unmatched: 10. The CDR3 extends over 13 amino acids. Germline CDR1 reads MNHEY; CDR2 reads SVGAGI. The CDR3 sequence: CASRDRVPREAFF. In DNA, the CDR3 is TGTGCCAGCCGAGACAGGGTCCCCCGTGAAGCTTTCTTT.

In regard to this clone: Additional DNA sequences in this sample encode the identical CDR3. V and J are TRBV10-3 and TRBJ1-1; 7 bases align to TRBD1. The J segment lost 2 bases and the V segment lost 6 bases, leaving 3 bases of the junction unmatched. This CDR3 comprises 13 residues. Germline CDR1 reads ENHRY; CDR2 reads SYGVKD. The DNA of the CDR3 is TGTGCCATCAGAGGACAGGTCAACACTGAAGCTTTCTTT. Translating gives CAIRGQVNTEAFF.

This chain links TRBV3-1 (or the pseudogene TRBV3-2) with TRBJ2-5, with D perhaps matching TRBD2 (6 bases). The CDR3 has 13 residues. Trimming left V 7 bases short and J 4 bases short, with 13 bases between. The germline V gene has CDR1 LGHDT and CDR2 YNNKEL (reference sequence). The CDR3 region is CASTSPGRETQYF. CDR3 nucleotides: TGTGCCAGCACCTCCCCCGGGAGAGAGACCCAGTACTTC.

The chain couples TRBV19 to TRBJ1-3; D is perhaps TRBD1 (5 bases). The germline gives CDR1 LNHDA, CDR2 SQIVND (reference sequence). The V and J ends lost 4 bases and 2 bases respectively, with 12 bases between them. This CDR3 contains 15 residues. The CDR3 DNA reads TGTGCCAGTAGTACCGGGACTAAACCTGGAAACACCATATATTTT. Its protein is CASSTGTKPGNTIYF.

This clone was observed a handful of times. The chain links TRBV5-5 to TRBJ2-1; 10 bases are shared with TRBD1. The CDR3 has 14 residues. V lost 4 bases and J lost 9; bases outside the gene matches: 7. Germline CDR1 and CDR2: SGHKS and YYEKEE (reference sequence). The CDR3 coding sequence is TGTGCCAGCAGCCCCCCCGGGACAGGGGCTGAGCAGTTCTTC. This encodes CASSPPGTGAEQFF.

This clone showed up just a few times. This rearrangement joins TRBV4-1 to TRBJ2-3; D gene uncertain. The CDR3 is made up of 15 amino acids. The V gene lost 0 bases and the J gene lost 2 bases, with 9 bases spanning the gap. Germline V lookup: CDR1 MGHRA, CDR2 YSYEKL. The CDR3 DNA follows: TGCGCCAGCAGCCAAGACGCAGGATACACAGATACGCAGTATTTT. Translation: CASSQDAGYTDTQYF.

This clone has only one observation. The rearrangement joins TRBV3-1 (or the pseudogene TRBV3-2) to TRBJ2-5, with a tentative D call TRBD2 (5 bases). The ends were cut back, 4 bases at V and 0 bases at J, with 9 bases in the middle. Germline CDR1 LGHDT, CDR2 YNNKEL (reference sequence). The CDR3 is 14 amino acids. DNA of the CDR3: TGTGCCAGCAGCCTCGAGGACTACCAAGAGACCCAGTACTTC. It encodes CASSLEDYQETQYF.

This clone came up once. The chain carries TRBV7-2 and TRBJ2-3, with TRBD2 matching over 8 bases. This CDR3 has 15 residues. Trimming removed 3 bases from V and 5 bases from J; junction bases left unmatched: 7. Per germline, CDR1 SGHTA and CDR2 FQGNSA. The CDR3 sequence is CASSFSGGRGDTQYF. The CDR3 bases are TGTGCCAGCAGCTTCAGCGGGGGCCGGGGAGATACGCAGTATTTT.

The rearrangement uses TRBV11-3 and TRBJ2-7; possible D gene TRBD2, 6 bases. V was clipped by 5 bases and J by 5 bases, with 19 bases between them. This CDR3 comprises 15 residues. The germline V gene has CDR1 SGHNT and CDR2 YENEEA. CDR3 protein: CASSPRHDGSDEQYF. As DNA, the CDR3 is TGTGCCAGCAGCCCTAGACATGACGGGAGTGACGAGCAGTACTTC.

This clone was counted only a few times. The V and J genes are TRBV28 and TRBJ2-3; TRBD2 aligns across 10 bases. The J segment lost 6 bases and the V segment lost 6 bases, leaving 9 bases of the junction unmatched. The CDR3 totals 15 residues. Germline assignment: CDR1 MDHEN and CDR2 SYDVKM. The CDR3 protein is CASSLGLAEGDTQYF. CDR3 sequence (DNA): TGTGCCAGCAGCCTCGGACTAGCGGAGGGGGATACGCAGTATTTT.

The CDR3 nucleotides read TGTGCCAGCAGCTTAGTGGCAGGGGAGGGTGAGCAGTTCTTC. Translated, it gives CASSLVAGEGEQFF. The chain recombines TRBV7-9 with TRBJ2-1, with D perhaps matching TRBD2 (7 bases). The CDR3 runs 14 residues. The germline V and J ends were trimmed by 1 base and 9 bases, with 13 bases remaining between them. The V gene's germline CDR1 is SEHNR and CDR2 FQNEAQ (reference sequence).

CDR3 loop: CASSLQGANTGELFF. In nucleotides, the CDR3 is TGTGCCAGCAGCTTGCAGGGGGCTAACACCGGGGAGCTGTTTTTT. The rearrangement joins TRBV5-6 to TRBJ2-2, with 8 bases matching TRBD1. This CDR3 region has 15 residues. V shed 1 base and J 2 bases; nucleotides not matched to a gene: 1. Germline CDR1 SGHDT, CDR2 YYEEEE.

The gene calls are TRBV18 and TRBJ2-1, with D unclear. The V and J ends lost 0 bases and 4 bases respectively, with 7 bases between them. CDR1 KGHSH and CDR2 LQKENI come from the germline V gene. The CDR3 contains 14 residues. The CDR3 sequence: CASSPPRLYNEQFF. CDR3 DNA sequence: TGTGCCAGCTCACCACCCCGACTGTACAATGAGCAGTTCTTC.

The chain has TRBV15 and TRBJ2-7; 7 nucleotides agree with TRBD2. The germline V gene encodes CDR1 LNHNV and CDR2 YYDKDF (reference sequence). V shed 0 bases and J 7 bases; nucleotides not matched to a gene: 6. CDR3 size: 14 residues. In DNA form, the CDR3 reads TGTGCCACCAGCAGAGAACTAGCGACGAAGGAGCAGTACTTC. This encodes CATSRELATKEQYF.

The chain links TRBV11-2 to TRBJ2-5; D perhaps matches TRBD1 (5 bases). V was pared by 3 bases and J by 4 bases, with 12 bases between. The CDR3 is made up of 14 amino acids. Germline V gene lookup returns CDR1 SGHAT and CDR2 FQNNGV. The chain's CDR3 is CASSFARVGETQYF. The CDR3 region has the DNA TGTGCCAGCAGCTTCGCCAGGGTGGGAGAGACCCAGTACTTC. Variable domain in full (rest from reference TRBV11-2 and TRBJ2-5): EAGVAQSPRYKIIEKRQSVAFWCNPISGHATLYWYQQILGQGPKLLIQFQNNGVVDDSQLPKDRFSAERLKGVDSTLKIQPAKLEDSAVYLCASSFARVGETQYFGPGTRLLVL.

V usage is TRBV11-2 and J usage is TRBJ1-2; D is possibly TRBD1 (6 bases). The CDR3 spans 16 residues. V was pared by 8 bases and J by 4 bases, with 23 bases between. The germline gives CDR1 SGHAT, CDR2 FQNNGV. CDR3 sequence (DNA): TGTGCCAGCGAACTGATATACAGGGCCCAGCGCTATGGCTACACCTTC. Encoded protein: CASELIYRAQRYGYTF. Using reference TRBV11-2 and TRBJ1-2 for the parts outside the CDR3, the full variable domain is EAGVAQSPRYKIIEKRQSVAFWCNPISGHATLYWYQQILGQGPKLLIQFQNNGVVDDSQLPKDRFSAERLKGVDSTLKIQPAKLEDSAVYLCASELIYRAQRYGYTFGSGTRLTVV.

V usage is TRBV5-1 and J usage is TRBJ1-6; D is perhaps TRBD1 (5 bases). V was cut by 3 bases and J by 5 bases, with 12 bases left in between. Germline values: CDR1 SGHRS, CDR2 YFSETQ. The CDR3 consists of 15 residues. The CDR3 is CASSYSTEDNSPLHF. The CDR3 nucleotides read TGCGCCAGCAGCTATTCGACAGAAGATAATTCACCCCTCCACTTT.

The chain carries TRBV19 and TRBJ1-1; TRBD1 aligns across 7 bases. The CDR3 sequence is 12 residues long. V shed 10 bases, J shed 10 bases, and the junction held 12 bases outside the gene matches. Germline V gene sequence: CDR1 LNHDA, CDR2 SQIVND (reference sequence). The CDR3: CATHTGQSAAFF. The DNA of the CDR3 is TGTGCCACCCACACGGGACAGTCCGCAGCTTTCTTT. The full variable domain, completed using reference TRBV19 and TRBJ1-1, is DGGITQSPKYLFRKEGQNVTLSCEQNLNHDAMYWYRQDPGQGLRLIYYSQIVNDFQKGDIAEGYSVSREKKESFPLTVTSAQKNPTAFYLCATHTGQSAAFFGQGTRLTVV.

This chain links TRBV7-2 with TRBJ1-1, with a weak D call TRBD1 (6 bases). There are 18 residues in the CDR3. V was pared by 5 bases and J by 6 bases, with 28 bases between. Per the germline V gene, CDR1 is SGHTA and CDR2 is FQGNSA. CDR3 loop: CASSRTTMKTGLVPEAFF. The CDR3 DNA reads as TGTGCCAGCAGCCGCACAACCATGAAAACAGGGCTGGTCCCTGAAGCTTTCTTT.

The gene calls are TRBV2 and TRBJ2-3; a possible D gene is TRBD2 (7 bases). The germline V and J ends were trimmed by 5 bases and 2 bases, with 14 bases remaining between them. Germline V gene data show CDR1 as SNHLY and CDR2 as FYNNEI. The CDR3 extends over 15 amino acids. In DNA, the CDR3 is TGTGCCAGCAGTTTACGGGGGGCTCCCACAGATACGCAGTATTTT. Its protein is CASSLRGAPTDTQYF.

The chain uses TRBV9 and TRBJ1-3, with 7 bases identical to TRBD1. This CDR3 spans 14 amino acids. Trimming cost V 3 bases and J 3 bases; bases outside gene matches: 3. Germline V gene data show CDR1 as SGDLS and CDR2 as YYNGEE. The DNA for the CDR3 is TGTGCCAGCAGCGCCCGACAGGGTGGAAACACCATATATTTT. This gives the protein CASSARQGGNTIYF.

The chain couples TRBV5-4 to TRBJ2-7, with a possible D match to TRBD1 (6 bases). Germline CDR1 SGHNT, CDR2 YYREEE (reference sequence). CDR3 length: 14 residues. V was pared by 4 bases and J by 0 bases, with 11 bases between. CDR3 bases: TGTGCCAGCAGCAGCCAACAGGGCTCCTACGAGCAGTACTTC. Protein product: CASSSQQGSYEQYF.

J is TRBJ2-5 and V is TRBV19; 10 bases agree with TRBD1. Looked up from germline, CDR1 is LNHDA and CDR2 is SQIVND (reference sequence). Losses at the gene ends were 4 bases for V and 5 bases for J; bases not matched to a gene: 10. This CDR3 region has 16 residues. CDR3 DNA: TGTGCCAGTAGTACCCCAGGACAGGGGGGATATGAGACCCAGTACTTC. Translated, it gives CASSTPGQGGYETQYF.

The chain carries TRBV4-3 and TRBJ1-2; TRBD1 matches 9 bases. The CDR3 length is 16 residues. Germline CDR1 reads LGHNA; CDR2 reads YSLEER. Unmatched junction bases numbered 7, after V lost 1 base and J lost 4 bases. The CDR3 nucleotides are TGCGCCAGCAGCCAAGGAACAGGGGGCGAGGGCTATGGCTACACCTTC. It codes for CASSQGTGGEGYGYTF.

V gene TRBV15 combines with J gene TRBJ2-1, with a possible D match to TRBD2 (5 bases). Germline V lookup: CDR1 LNHNV, CDR2 YYDKDF (reference sequence). V was cut by 1 base and J by 4 bases, with 11 bases left in between. This CDR3 comprises 15 residues. CDR3 sequence: CATSRGSGSYNEQFF. The CDR3 DNA sequence: TGTGCCACCAGCAGAGGCAGCGGATCTTACAATGAGCAGTTCTTC.